This TCR beta chain was recorded in a study of identical twins. V was clipped by 6 bases and J by 2 bases, with 8 bases between them. The CDR3 has 12 residues. CDR1 and CDR2 (germline): DFQATT, SNEGSKA (reference sequence). This clonotype was seen a few times. TCRdb processed the 5' RACE reads anew with MiXCR; each CDR3 protein has one entry. The table records more than 600,000 distinct CDR3 sequences, about 18% of them present only once. These data were also reused for a study on T cells expressing NK-cell markers.

The chain is built from TRBV20-1 and TRBJ1-5, with unresolved D. This clonotype was sampled from a woman between 18 and 29 years old in good health. The sequencing input was PBMCs. The CDR3 reads CSAGEGNQPQHF. For the CDR3, the DNA is TGCAGTGCCGGCGAAGGCAATCAGCCCCAGCATTTT.